The rows below give T cell receptor beta chains drawn from one sample of a study of long-term antiretroviral therapy in people with HIV. The data were produced by immunoSEQ multiplex PCR, yet TCRdb's version contains in-frame clones alone and is incomplete. The data contain about 29,000 clones, approximately 85% of them singletons. The sequences come from unsorted PBMCs, collected 2.9 years after starting antiretroviral therapy. These receptors all stem from a man aged 50 to 60 with HIV. Both conserved end residues are part of each CDR3. Each record gives: J gene, CDR3 length, V gene, clone size, D gene, CDR3 protein, CDR3 DNA. The D gene is left open where the match is weak. The size of a clone is reported for some rows only, either as once, few or many, or as a class for expanded clones.

>TRBJ1-1|13|TRBV6-5|NA|NA
CASSSGGTTEAFF
TGTGCCAGCAGTTCCGGGGGGACCACTGAAGCTTTCTTT
>TRBJ2-5|13|TRBV28|NA|NA
CASTLSREETQYF
TGTGCCAGCACCTTAAGCAGGGAAGAGACCCAGTACTTC
>TRBJ2-2|14|TRBV19|NA|TRBD2
CASSRTRNTGELFF
TGTGCCAGTAGTCGGACTAGGAACACCGGGGAGCTGTTTTTT
>TRBJ2-2|15|TRBV28|NA|NA
CASSLTVTYTGELFF
TGTGCCAGCAGCCTAACAGTTACTTACACCGGGGAGCTGTTTTTT
>TRBJ1-5|14|TRBV5-8|NA|TRBD1
CASSFGTGFQPQHF
TGTGCCAGCAGCTTCGGGACAGGGTTTCAGCCCCAGCATTTT
>TRBJ2-3|13|TRBV5-1|NA|NA
CASSLGEVDTQYF
TGCGCCAGCAGCTTGGGGGAAGTGGATACGCAGTATTTT
>TRBJ1-6|14|TRBV9|NA|NA
CASSFGQTGSPLHF
TGTGCCAGCAGCTTTGGACAGACCGGTTCACCCCTCCACTTT
>TRBJ2-5|14|TRBV14|once|NA
CASSQDSLQRTQYF
TGTGCCAGCAGCCAAGACTCCCTACAGAGGACCCAGTACTTC
>TRBJ1-2|15|TRBV29-1|NA|TRBD1
CSVGGQGSYNYGYTF
TGCAGCGTTGGGGGACAGGGCTCATATAACTATGGCTACACCTTC
>TRBJ1-2|14|TRBV4-2|NA|NA
CASSPSQTLYGYTF
TGTGCCAGCAGCCCAAGCCAGACCCTCTATGGCTACACCTTC
>TRBJ2-5|12|TRBV27|once|NA
CASRGQRETQYF
TGTGCCAGCAGGGGGCAGCGGGAGACCCAGTACTTC
>TRBJ2-5|14|TRBV28|NA|NA
CASRPPGARETQYF
TGTGCCAGCAGGCCCCCAGGAGCAAGGGAGACCCAGTACTTC
>TRBJ2-7|13|TRBV19|NA|TRBD1
CATCPGQGYEQYF
TGTGCCACTTGTCCGGGACAGGGGTACGAGCAGTACTTC
>TRBJ1-6|15|TRBV7-6|NA|NA
CASSLSGPINSPLHF
TGTGCCAGCAGCTTGAGTGGACCGATAAATTCACCCCTCCACTTT
>TRBJ1-1|13|TRBV18|NA|NA
CASSPVPDTEAFF
TGTGCCAGCTCACCAGTGCCCGACACTGAAGCTTTCTTT
>TRBJ1-4|14|TRBV2|NA|TRBD1
CASSVDRGGEKLFF
TGTGCCAGCAGCGTTGACAGGGGGGGTGAAAAACTGTTTTTT
>TRBJ1-2|14|TRBV21-1|NA|NA
CASSKGRVNYGYTF
TGTGCCAGCAGCAAAGGTAGGGTGAACTATGGCTACACCTTC
>TRBJ1-2|14|TRBV5-1|NA|TRBD1
CASRLLQGAEGYTF
TGCGCCAGCCGCTTACTACAGGGGGCGGAGGGCTACACCTTC
>TRBJ1-1|16|TRBV7-9|NA|NA
CASSLTGSHMNTEAFF
TGTGCCAGCAGCTTAACAGGGTCGCACATGAACACTGAAGCTTTCTTT
>TRBJ2-5|14|TRBV5-1|NA|NA
CASSIGSSGETQYF
TGCGCCAGCAGCATCGGGTCAAGCGGGGAGACCCAGTACTTC
>TRBJ2-1|15|TRBV11-3|NA|TRBD1
CASSLTGGRYNEQFF
TGTGCCAGCAGCTTGACAGGGGGCCGATACAATGAGCAGTTCTTC
>TRBJ1-3|15|TRBV2|NA|NA
CASCRGQSSGNTIYF
TGTGCCAGCTGTCGAGGACAGAGCTCTGGAAACACCATATATTTT
>TRBJ1-4|15|TRBV2|NA|NA
CASSDRRSPNEKLFF
TGTGCCAGCAGTGACAGAAGAAGCCCTAATGAAAAACTGTTTTTT
>TRBJ2-1|15|TRBV7-3|NA|TRBD2
CASSFTSGDHNEQFF
TGTGCCAGCAGCTTTACTAGCGGGGATCACAATGAGCAGTTCTTC
>TRBJ1-2|14|TRBV11-2|few|TRBD1
CASSGTELNYGYTF
TGTGCCAGCAGTGGGACAGAGCTTAACTATGGCTACACCTTC
>TRBJ1-2|14|TRBV13|NA|NA
CASSFGTPGDGYTF
TGTGCCAGCAGCTTTGGGACGCCCGGGGATGGCTACACCTTC
>TRBJ2-1|17|TRBV7-9|NA|NA
CASSLPTDHSSYNEQFF
TGTGCCAGCAGCTTACCCACCGACCACAGCTCCTACAATGAGCAGTTCTTC
>TRBJ2-7|13|TRBV6-5|NA|TRBD2
CASSGAGGYEQYF
TGTGCCAGCAGTGGAGCGGGAGGCTACGAGCAGTACTTC
>TRBJ1-1|14|TRBV5-1|NA|NA
CASSLRSGSTEAFF
TGCGCCAGCAGCTTGCGGTCCGGATCGACTGAAGCTTTCTTT
>TRBJ2-2|12|TRBV30|NA|TRBD2
CAFWGGTGELFF
TGTGCCTTCTGGGGGGGTACCGGGGAGCTGTTTTTT
>TRBJ2-1|16|TRBV6-6|NA|TRBD2
CASSFPLTSGGNEQFF
TGTGCCAGCAGTTTTCCACTGACTAGCGGGGGCAATGAGCAGTTCTTC
>TRBJ1-4|16|TRBV27|NA|NA
CASSLFAVATNEKLFF
TGTGCCAGCAGTCTCTTCGCGGTTGCAACTAATGAAAAACTGTTTTTT
>TRBJ2-3|15|TRBV5-1|NA|TRBD1
CASSLGRQGADTQYF
TGCGCCAGCAGCTTGGGGAGACAGGGGGCAGATACGCAGTATTTT
>TRBJ1-1|10|TRBV2|NA|NA
CASSGTEAFF
TGTGCCAGTAGTGGCACTGAAGCTTTCTTT
>TRBJ2-5|16|TRBV28|NA|TRBD2
CASRTTSGWGGWTQYF
TGTGCCAGCAGGACGACTAGCGGGTGGGGCGGGTGGACCCAGTACTTC
>TRBJ2-1|15|TRBV27|NA|TRBD2
CASSLRTSGVNEQFF
TGTGCCAGCAGTCTCCGGACTAGCGGGGTCAATGAGCAGTTCTTC
>TRBJ1-5|15|TRBV7-2|few|NA
CASSLTSNGYQPQHF
TGTGCCAGCAGCTTAACCTCGAACGGTTATCAGCCCCAGCATTTT
>TRBJ1-1|11|TRBV19|NA|NA
CASIRRTEAFF
TGTGCCAGTATAAGGCGCACTGAAGCTTTCTTT
>TRBJ2-5|18|TRBV13|NA|TRBD2
CASSKSGTSGPGQETQYF
TGTGCCAGCAGCAAATCCGGGACTAGCGGGCCTGGCCAAGAGACCCAGTACTTC
>TRBJ2-3|18|TRBV4-1|NA|NA
CASSQGGSLSPLGMTQYF
TGCGCCAGCAGCCAAGGGGGAAGCCTGTCCCCCCTCGGAATGACGCAGTATTTT
>TRBJ2-7|12|TRBV7-9|NA|TRBD1
CASEPIRGEQYF
TGTGCCAGTGAACCGATCAGGGGGGAGCAGTACTTC
>TRBJ2-3|14|TRBV27|NA|NA
CASSLAAGTDTQYF
TGTGCCAGCAGTTTAGCCGCGGGAACAGATACGCAGTATTTT
>TRBJ1-4|14|TRBV2|NA|TRBD1
CASSLQGSHEKLFF
TGTGCCAGCAGTTTACAGGGGAGTCATGAAAAACTGTTTTTT
>TRBJ2-5|12|TRBV6-1|NA|NA
CASSEAPETQYF
TGTGCCAGCAGTGAAGCGCCGGAGACCCAGTACTTC
>TRBJ2-5|13|TRBV7-7|NA|NA
CASSLGLKETQYF
TGTGCTAGCAGCTTAGGTTTGAAAGAGACCCAGTACTTC
>TRBJ1-2|15|TRBV6-4|NA|TRBD1
CASSHRGRLWYGYTF
TGTGCCAGCAGTCACAGGGGGCGCCTCTGGTATGGCTACACCTTC
>TRBJ1-2|11|TRBV5-8|few|NA
CASSGDYGYTF
TGTGCCAGCAGCGGGGACTATGGCTACACCTTC
>TRBJ2-1|19|TRBV4-1|NA|TRBD2
CASSQVGAGGGRSYNEQFF
TGCGCCAGCAGCCAAGTCGGGGCGGGGGGTGGTAGGTCCTACAATGAGCAGTTCTTC
>TRBJ1-5|18|TRBV11-3|few|NA
CASSITREVPYSNQPQHF
TGTGCCAGCAGCATAACTAGGGAGGTACCGTACAGCAATCAGCCCCAGCATTTT
>TRBJ1-3|13|TRBV30|NA|NA
CAWGFAPGNTIYF
TGTGCCTGGGGCTTCGCTCCTGGAAACACCATATATTTT
>TRBJ2-5|13|TRBV5-1|NA|TRBD2
CASSGGVIETQYF
TGCGCCAGCAGCGGGGGGGTTATTGAGACCCAGTACTTC